These T cell receptor beta chains were read from a single sample in a study of shared clonotypes between healthy human individuals. Data came from immunoSEQ multiplex PCR; TCRdb stores just in-frame clones and leaves some out. This table has about 2 million clones, 90% to 95% appearing once. The sample consisted of naive CD4+ T cells sorted from blood. These receptors all stem from a man aged 18 to 29 in good health. Both conserved end residues are part of each CDR3. Each record gives: V gene, D gene, J gene, clone size, CDR3 protein, CDR3 DNA. A D gene is named only where the DNA matches it firmly. Only part of the rows carry a size: once, few, many, or a class if the clone is expanded.

TRBV11-2,TRBD2,TRBJ2-1,once,CASSLGVSGSGYNEQFF,TGTGCCAGCAGCTTAGGGGTTAGCGGGAGTGGATACAATGAGCAGTTCTTC
TRBV6-5,TRBD1,TRBJ1-5,-,CASRRDSYSNQPQHF,TGTGCCAGCAGGCGGGACAGCTATAGCAATCAGCCCCAGCATTTT
TRBV6-1,-,TRBJ1-4,-,CASSRSATNEKLFF,TGTGCCAGCAGTAGGAGTGCAACTAATGAAAAACTGTTTTTT
TRBV28,-,TRBJ2-7,-,CASSPDSFREQYF,TGTGCCAGCAGTCCGGACAGTTTTCGCGAGCAGTACTTC
TRBV28,-,TRBJ1-2,-,CASSWDVVYGYTF,TGTGCCAGCAGTTGGGATGTGGTGTATGGCTACACCTTC
TRBV12-5,TRBD1,TRBJ1-2,-,CASGNDRGENYGYTF,TGTGCTAGTGGCAATGACAGGGGCGAAAACTATGGCTACACCTTC
TRBV6-7,TRBD1,TRBJ1-4,-,CASSSDRGKLTTNEKLFF,TGTGCCAGCAGTTCCGACAGGGGCAAGCTTACAACTAATGAAAAACTGTTTTTT
TRBV2,-,TRBJ1-5,-,CASSDLWGIFGNQPQHF,TGTGCCAGCAGTGACCTCTGGGGTATTTTCGGCAATCAGCCCCAGCATTTT
TRBV2,-,TRBJ2-3,-,CASSERRYSTDTQYF,TGTGCCAGCAGTGAAAGGCGGTATAGCACAGATACGCAGTATTTT
TRBV5-1,TRBD2,TRBJ2-2,-,CASSQTSGGSRSTGELFF,TGCGCCAGCAGCCAGACTAGCGGGGGCTCCCGGAGCACCGGGGAGCTGTTTTTT
TRBV21-1,-,TRBJ1-2,-,CASSKVYRPQSYYGYTF,TGTGCCAGCAGCAAAGTTTACAGGCCTCAAAGTTACTATGGCTACACCTTC
TRBV27,TRBD2,TRBJ2-2,once,CASSPPNGLAGLGSGELFF,TGTGCCAGCAGTCCGCCGAATGGGCTAGCGGGTCTGGGATCCGGGGAGCTGTTTTTT
TRBV11-2,-,TRBJ2-2,-,CASSKLDRTGELFF,TGTGCCAGCAGCAAACTGGACAGAACCGGGGAGCTGTTTTTT
TRBV7-9,-,TRBJ2-3,-,CASSLSGTDTQYF,TGTGCCAGCAGCTTATCTGGCACAGATACGCAGTATTTT
TRBV28,-,TRBJ1-6,-,CASSLGGNSYNSPLHF,TGTGCCAGCAGTTTGGGGGGAAACTCCTATAATTCACCCCTCCACTTT
TRBV27,-,TRBJ2-5,-,CASSLNTVGGTQYF,TGTGCCAGCAGTCTCAACACGGTCGGGGGGACCCAGTACTTC
TRBV4-2,-,TRBJ1-1,-,CASSAGLFMNTEAFF,TGTGCCAGCAGCGCCGGCCTTTTTATGAACACTGAAGCTTTCTTT
TRBV19,TRBD1,TRBJ2-5,-,CASSPGFGQAGETQYF,TGTGCCAGTAGTCCCGGCTTTGGACAGGCTGGGGAGACCCAGTACTTC
TRBV18,-,TRBJ1-2,-,CASSLAGGDYGYTF,TGTGCCAGCTCACTAGCCGGGGGGGACTATGGCTACACCTTC
TRBV29-1,-,TRBJ2-1,-,CSVEDRNNEQFF,TGCAGCGTTGAAGACAGGAATAATGAGCAGTTCTTC
TRBV7-3,TRBD1,TRBJ2-2,once,CASSPGTGGTYTGELFF,TGTGCCAGCAGCCCCGGGACAGGGGGTACATACACCGGGGAGCTGTTTTTT
TRBV18,-,TRBJ1-1,-,CASSRGAMNAEAFF,TGTGCCAGCTCAAGAGGAGCCATGAACGCAGAAGCTTTCTTT
TRBV6-1,TRBD1,TRBJ1-4,-,CASSVTRDSEAEKLFF,TGTGCCAGCAGTGTAACACGGGACAGCGAGGCGGAAAAACTGTTTTTT
TRBV2,-,TRBJ2-5,-,CASTGGTKETQYF,TGTGCCAGCACCGGTGGGACCAAAGAGACCCAGTACTTC
TRBV19,TRBD1,TRBJ1-3,-,CASSEADRGNTIYF,TGTGCCAGTAGTGAGGCGGACAGGGGAAACACCATATATTTT
TRBV18,TRBD1,TRBJ1-1,-,CASSLGQDEAFF,TGTGCCAGCTCACTCGGACAGGATGAAGCTTTCTTT
TRBV6-6,-,TRBJ2-7,-,CASSMGGGDYEQYF,TGTGCCAGCAGTATGGGCGGGGGCGACTACGAGCAGTACTTC
TRBV2,TRBD1,TRBJ1-2,-,CASREGAHGYTF,TGTGCCAGCAGGGAGGGGGCGCATGGCTACACCTTC
TRBV7-9,-,TRBJ2-3,-,CASSPPGRGPTDTQYF,TGTGCCAGCAGCCCTCCGGGACGGGGACCTACAGATACGCAGTATTTT
TRBV11-2,TRBD1,TRBJ2-7,once,CASSSLGQGGYEQYF,TGTGCCAGCAGCTCCTTGGGACAGGGGGGATACGAGCAGTACTTC
TRBV6-5,-,TRBJ2-1,-,CASSYEFQQYNEQFF,TGTGCCAGCAGTTACGAGTTTCAACAATACAATGAGCAGTTCTTC
TRBV5-6,TRBD1,TRBJ1-5,-,CASSSIQGAGQPQHF,TGTGCCAGCAGCTCCATACAGGGGGCAGGTCAGCCCCAGCATTTT
TRBV30,-,TRBJ1-3,-,CAWSVPPFSGNTIYF,TGTGCCTGGAGTGTACCGCCGTTCTCTGGAAACACCATATATTTT
TRBV10-3,-,TRBJ2-7,-,CAISEWSSEQYF,TGTGCCATCAGTGAGTGGTCTAGCGAGCAGTACTTC
TRBV5-1,-,TRBJ2-1,-,CASSIDRAGNEQFF,TGCGCCAGCAGCATAGACCGGGCCGGCAATGAGCAGTTCTTC
TRBV4-1,TRBD2,TRBJ2-5,-,CASSQGIAGGQTQYF,TGCGCCAGCAGCCAAGGTATAGCGGGAGGTCAGACCCAGTACTTC
TRBV11-2,-,TRBJ2-2,-,CASSPPNTYFLELFF,TGTGCCAGCAGCCCCCCTAATACGTATTTTCTGGAGCTGTTTTTT
TRBV13,-,TRBJ1-3,once,CASSLGGPLSGNTIYF,TGTGCCAGCAGCTTAGGGGGACCGCTCTCTGGAAACACCATATATTTT
TRBV6-1,-,TRBJ1-2,-,CASSEWGRDGYTF,TGTGCCAGCAGTGAATGGGGGAGGGACGGCTACACCTTC
TRBV25-1,-,TRBJ2-7,-,CASSDGSSSYEQYF,TGTGCCAGCAGTGACGGGTCGTCCTCCTACGAGCAGTACTTC